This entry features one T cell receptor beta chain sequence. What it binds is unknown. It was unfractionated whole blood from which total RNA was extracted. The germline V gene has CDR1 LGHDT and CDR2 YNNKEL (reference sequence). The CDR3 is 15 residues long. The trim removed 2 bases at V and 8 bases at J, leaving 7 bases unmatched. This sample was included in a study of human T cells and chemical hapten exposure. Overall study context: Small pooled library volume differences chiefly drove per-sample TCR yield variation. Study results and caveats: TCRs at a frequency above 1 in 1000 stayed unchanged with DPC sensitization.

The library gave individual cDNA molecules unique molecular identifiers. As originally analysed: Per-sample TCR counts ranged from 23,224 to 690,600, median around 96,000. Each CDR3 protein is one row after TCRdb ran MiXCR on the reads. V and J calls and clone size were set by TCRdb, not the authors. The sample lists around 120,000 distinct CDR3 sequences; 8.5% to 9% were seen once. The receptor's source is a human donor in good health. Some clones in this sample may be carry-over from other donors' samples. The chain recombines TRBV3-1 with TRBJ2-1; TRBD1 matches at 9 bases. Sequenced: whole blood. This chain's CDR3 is CASSQPAQGAHEQFF. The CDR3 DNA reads TGTGCCAGCAGCCAACCGGCACAGGGGGCGCATGAGCAGTTCTTC.